Each of the 21 T cell receptor beta chains below was sequenced from the same sample in a study of identical twins. TCRdb reprocessed the 5' RACE reads with MiXCR, giving one entry per CDR3 protein. The sample lists hundreds of thousands of distinct CDR3 sequences; 15% to 20% were seen once. The sample also formed part of further work on T cells expressing NK-cell markers.

The specimen was PBMCs. These receptors were collected from a woman under 30 in good health.

The chain carries TRBV6-1 and TRBJ2-7, with 8 bases matching TRBD2. The germline CDR1 and CDR2 sequences are MNHNS and SASEGT. V trimming: 5 bases; J trimming: 2 bases; junction bases outside the gene matches: 8. The CDR3 contains 15 residues. CDR3 in amino acids: CASSLSGGPPYEQYF. CDR3 DNA: TGTGCCAGCAGTCTGAGCGGGGGTCCCCCCTACGAGCAGTACTTC.

This clonotype was observed many times. V is TRBV5-5 and J is TRBJ1-1; the D gene is possibly TRBD1 (5 bases). Germline V lookup: CDR1 SGHKS, CDR2 YYEKEE (reference sequence). This CDR3 contains 13 residues. Trimming shortened V by 3 bases and J by 5 bases, and 11 bases separated the two germline ends. The CDR3 nucleotides are TGTGCCAGCAGCTCGGCCCAGGGAACTGAAGCTTTCTTT. Translation: CASSSAQGTEAFF.

The chain's CDR3 is CASSQDGIFSTDTQYF. CDR3 DNA sequence: TGTGCCAGCAGCCAAGACGGGATTTTCTCCACAGATACGCAGTATTTT. This chain uses TRBV4-2 with TRBJ2-3, with D perhaps TRBD2 (5 bases). Per germline, CDR1 LGHNA and CDR2 YNFKEQ. Trimming cost V 0 bases and J 2 bases, with 12 bases left between them. The CDR3 has 16 amino acids.

This clonotype was seen at least ten times. This sequence joins TRBV4-2 and TRBJ2-1, with 14 bases matching TRBD2. Germline CDR1 is LGHNA and CDR2 is YNFKEQ. This CDR3 has 20 residues. J lost 9 bases, V lost 4 bases, and 20 bases had no gene match. The CDR3 protein is CASSPAAPRLAGGPSGEQFF. In DNA, the CDR3 is TGTGCCAGCAGCCCAGCCGCTCCTAGACTAGCGGGAGGGCCCTCGGGTGAGCAGTTCTTC.

V and J are TRBV20-1 and TRBJ2-1, with D possibly being TRBD2 (6 bases). This CDR3 has 14 amino acids. Germline CDR1 DFQATT, CDR2 SNEGSKA (reference sequence). V was trimmed by 1 base and J by 7 bases, leaving 14 bases between them. CDR3 region: CSARGLAGPNEQFF. DNA for the CDR3: TGCAGTGCTAGAGGGTTGGCGGGGCCGAATGAGCAGTTCTTC.

This clonotype was observed a handful of times. A much more abundant neighbour one base away suggests this may be a read error. The chain carries TRBV12-3 or TRBV12-4 and TRBJ1-1, with D possibly being TRBD1 (6 bases). This CDR3 has 13 residues. Trimming shortened V by 6 bases and J by 1 base, and 9 bases separated the two germline ends. CDR3 in DNA: TGTGCCAGCAGGCGGACAGAGAACACTGAAGCTTTCTTT. It yields the protein CASRRTENTEAFF.

V usage is TRBV6-2 or TRBV6-3 and J usage is TRBJ2-7; TRBD1 might be the D (6 bases). CDR3 length: 17 amino acids. Germline values: CDR1 MNHEY, CDR2 SVGEGT. V lost 4 bases and J 3 bases, leaving 22 bases between the germline ends. The CDR3 here is CASSWARNETGHYEQYF. DNA of the CDR3: TGTGCCAGCAGTTGGGCCCGCAACGAGACAGGTCACTACGAGCAGTACTTC.

The chain uses TRBV20-1 and TRBJ2-1; D might be TRBD2 (6 bases). The CDR3 contains 15 residues. Germline lookup yields CDR1 DFQATT and CDR2 SNEGSKA (reference sequence). Trimming shortened V by 6 bases and J by 5 bases, and 20 bases separated the two germline ends. For the CDR3, the DNA is TGCAGTGCATTGGGACTTTCCTCGTACCACAATGAGCAGTTCTTC. Protein sequence: CSALGLSSYHNEQFF.

J is TRBJ2-6 and V is TRBV20-1; D gene unclear. Germline CDR1 is DFQATT and CDR2 is SNEGSKA (reference sequence). V was pared by 2 bases and J by 0 bases, with 8 bases between. The CDR3 loop spans 15 amino acids. The CDR3 region is CSARNRISGANVLTF. The CDR3 nucleotides read TGCAGTGCTAGAAACAGAATCTCTGGGGCCAACGTCCTGACTTTC.

The genes are TRBV7-2 and TRBJ2-3, with a possible D match to TRBD1 (6 bases). The length of the CDR3 is 14 residues. Germline CDR1 and CDR2: SGHTA and FQGNSA. V was pared by 3 bases and J by 10 bases, with 17 bases between. DNA for the CDR3: TGTGCCAGCAGCTTCAGGGGACCTCGTGAACCGCAGTATTTT. Amino acids: CASSFRGPREPQYF.

The chain combines TRBV5-1 with TRBJ1-5; TRBD1 is a possible D gene (6 bases). The CDR3 is 14 amino acids. Trimming stripped 2 bases from V and 7 bases from J, with 13 bases between. Germline CDR1 is SGHRS and CDR2 is YFSETQ. In DNA form, the CDR3 reads TGCGCCAGCAGCTTAGGGGGGCCAAGGCAGCCCCAGCATTTT. It translates to CASSLGGPRQPQHF.

This clonotype turned up a few times. As DNA, the CDR3 is TGTGCCAGCGTGGGGACTTACTCCTACAATGAGCAGTTCTTC. The encoded protein is CASVGTYSYNEQFF. The chain links TRBV12-3 or TRBV12-4 to TRBJ2-1; maybe TRBD2 (6 bases). The CDR3 covers 14 residues. V shed 8 bases and J shed 0 bases, with 11 bases lying between them.

The V call is TRBV20-1, the J call TRBJ2-7; possibly TRBD1 for D (6 bases). V lost 6 bases, J lost 0 bases, and 12 bases lay in between. Germline V CDR1 and CDR2: DFQATT, SNEGSKA (reference sequence). This CDR3 is built from 13 residues. As DNA, the CDR3 is TGCAGTGCGGGGCAGGGGCACTCCTACGAGCAGTACTTC. Its translation: CSAGQGHSYEQYF.

The chain has TRBV5-8 and TRBJ2-7; D ambiguous. V was pared by 1 base and J by 6 bases, with 5 bases between. The germline gives CDR1 SGHTS, CDR2 YDEGEE. This CDR3 has 11 residues. The CDR3 spells CASSLPLEQYF. The CDR3 DNA sequence: TGTGCCAGCAGCTTGCCCCTCGAGCAGTACTTC.

The V gene is TRBV20-1, the J gene TRBJ1-1; TRBD1 might be the D (5 bases). V lost 6 bases and J 3 bases, leaving 17 bases between the germline ends. Per germline, CDR1 DFQATT and CDR2 SNEGSKA (reference sequence). The CDR3 covers 14 residues. The CDR3 sequence is CSAGDGGPDTEAFF. In DNA, the CDR3 is TGCAGTGCCGGGGACGGAGGGCCCGACACTGAAGCTTTCTTT.

This clonotype occurred many times. The V gene is TRBV5-1, the J gene TRBJ1-1; D is perhaps TRBD1 (5 bases). CDR1 is SGHRS and CDR2 is YFSETQ in the germline V gene. There are 14 residues in the CDR3. Deletions cut 3 bases from V and 2 bases from J, with 11 bases between. The CDR3 sequence: CASSWAGDNTEAFF. DNA of the CDR3: TGCGCCAGCAGCTGGGCCGGGGACAACACTGAAGCTTTCTTT.

The V gene is TRBV12-3 or TRBV12-4, the J gene TRBJ2-2; D is unclear. CDR3 length equals 15 residues. Trimming removed 6 bases at V and 2 bases at J, with 13 bases between. This CDR3 is CASSDFVGNTGELFF. The CDR3 DNA reads TGTGCCAGCAGCGACTTTGTTGGAAACACCGGGGAGCTGTTTTTT.

This clonotype was seen a few times. V usage is TRBV10-3 and J usage is TRBJ2-3; maybe TRBD1 (5 bases). This CDR3 is 15 amino acids long. Germline V gene data show CDR1 as ENHRY and CDR2 as SYGVKD. Trimming removed 0 bases at V and 4 bases at J, with 11 bases between. The CDR3 is CAISESGQGPDTQYF. The CDR3 bases are TGTGCCATCAGTGAGTCGGGGCAGGGCCCAGATACGCAGTATTTT.

Here the CDR3 reads CSVEDMSGRRNEQFF. In nucleotides, the CDR3 is TGCAGCGTTGAAGATATGAGCGGGAGACGCAATGAGCAGTTCTTC. V and J are TRBV29-1 and TRBJ2-1; 8 bases align to TRBD2. J lost 6 bases, V lost 0 bases, and 7 bases had no gene match. Germline CDR1 is SQVTM and CDR2 is ANQGSEA. The CDR3 is 15 amino acids.

The rearrangement uses TRBV4-1 and TRBJ1-5; 7 bases match TRBD1. The CDR3 has 15 amino acids. V trimming: 1 base; J trimming: 5 bases; junction bases outside the gene matches: 5. Germline lookup yields CDR1 MGHRA and CDR2 YSYEKL. CDR3 in DNA: TGCGCCAGCAGCCAAGTAGGGCAGGGGGATCAGCCCCAGCATTTT. It yields the protein CASSQVGQGDQPQHF.

V usage is TRBV10-2 and J usage is TRBJ2-5; D is possibly TRBD2 (5 bases). The ends were cut back, 7 bases at V and 4 bases at J, with 19 bases in the middle. The CDR3 totals 15 residues. The germline V gene has CDR1 WSHSY and CDR2 SAAADI. The CDR3 DNA follows: TGCGCCAGCAACGTCGGAGGCACCGGCGGAGAGACCCAGTACTTC. This gives the protein CASNVGGTGGETQYF.